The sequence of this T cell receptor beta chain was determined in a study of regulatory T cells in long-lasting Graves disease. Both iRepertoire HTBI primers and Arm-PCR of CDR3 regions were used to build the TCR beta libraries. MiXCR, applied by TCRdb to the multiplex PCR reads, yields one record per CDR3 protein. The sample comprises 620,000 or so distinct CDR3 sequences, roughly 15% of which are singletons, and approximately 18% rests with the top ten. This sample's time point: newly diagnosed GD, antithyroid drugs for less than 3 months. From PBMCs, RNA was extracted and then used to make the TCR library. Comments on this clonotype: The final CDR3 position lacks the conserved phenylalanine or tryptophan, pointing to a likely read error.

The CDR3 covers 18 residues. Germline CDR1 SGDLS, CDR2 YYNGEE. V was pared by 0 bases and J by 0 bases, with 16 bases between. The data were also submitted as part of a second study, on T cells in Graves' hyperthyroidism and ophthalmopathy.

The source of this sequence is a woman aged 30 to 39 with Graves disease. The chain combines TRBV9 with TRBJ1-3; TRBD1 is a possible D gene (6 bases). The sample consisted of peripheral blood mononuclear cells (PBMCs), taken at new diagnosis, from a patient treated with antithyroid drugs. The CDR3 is CASSVDLSGASSGNTIYL. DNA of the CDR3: TGTGCCAGCAGCGTAGACCTGTCGGGGGCCAGCTCTGGAAACACCATATATCTT.